The clone carrying this T cell receptor beta chain turned up a few times. This record belongs to a study of T cells in narcolepsy. Using immunoSEQ multiplex PCR, the repertoire was profiled, and TCRdb retains in-frame clones only, with some absent. The sample lists about 35,000 clones, 65% to 85% occurring once. CDR3 length: 17 residues. CDR1 and CDR2 from the germline V gene are SGHTA and FQGNSA. V lost 4 bases and J lost 4; bases outside the gene matches: 11. The sequence was obtained from a human donor in good health. This rearrangement joins TRBV7-2 to TRBJ1-3; 9 nucleotides align to TRBD1. What was sequenced was memory (CD45RA-) CD4+ T cells from blood. For the CDR3, the DNA is TGTGCCAGCAGCTACAAACCGGGACAGGGTTCGGGAAACACCATATATTTT. Translation gives CASSYKPGQGSGNTIYF.